This is a list of T cell receptor beta chains from one sample in a study of cytomegalovirus exposure and HLA in healthy donors. Sequenced by immunoSEQ multiplex PCR; TCRdb stores in-frame clones only, minus some. The table gives 60,000 to 65,000 clones; the top ten clones make up 4% to 5.5% of it. The sample comprised PBMCs. These receptors were taken from a young man in good health and CMV-seropositive. Each CDR3 is given with its conserved first and last residue. D genes are given only for firm matches.

J gene: TRBJ2-1
V gene: TRBV30
D gene: .
CDR3 length: 11
CDR3 DNA: TGTGCCTGGAGTTTCGACAATGAGCAGTTCTTC
CDR3 protein: CAWSFDNEQFF

J gene: TRBJ2-2
V gene: TRBV5-1
D gene: .
CDR3 length: 16
CDR3 DNA: TGCGCCAGCAGCTTGGCCGCTCAGGTGAACACCGGGGAGCTGTTTTTT
CDR3 protein: CASSLAAQVNTGELFF

J gene: TRBJ1-1
V gene: TRBV6-5
D gene: .
CDR3 length: 15
CDR3 DNA: TGTGCCAGCAGTCCGTGGGGGGGGGCTGAAACTGAAGCTTTCTTT
CDR3 protein: CASSPWGGAETEAFF

J gene: TRBJ2-7
V gene: TRBV30
D gene: TRBD1
CDR3 length: 14
CDR3 DNA: TGTGCCTGGAGTGTAGGACAGGGGTCCTACGAGCAGTACTTC
CDR3 protein: CAWSVGQGSYEQYF

J gene: TRBJ1-2
V gene: TRBV7-9
D gene: TRBD1
CDR3 length: 15
CDR3 DNA: TGTGCCAGCAACGTTCCGACAGGGCCATACCATGGCTACACCTTC
CDR3 protein: CASNVPTGPYHGYTF

J gene: TRBJ2-5
V gene: TRBV27
D gene: TRBD2
CDR3 length: 15
CDR3 DNA: TGTGCCAGCAGTTTAGGTGGGACTACCTTAGAGACCCAGTACTTC
CDR3 protein: CASSLGGTTLETQYF

J gene: TRBJ2-7
V gene: TRBV7-6
D gene: .
CDR3 length: 14
CDR3 DNA: TGTGCCAGCAGCCAGGGCGGGGAAAAGTACGAGCAGTACTTC
CDR3 protein: CASSQGGEKYEQYF

J gene: TRBJ1-1
V gene: TRBV6-1
D gene: .
CDR3 length: 11
CDR3 DNA: TGTGCCAGCAGGCCCGAGAGGTGGGCTTTCTTT
CDR3 protein: CASRPERWAFF

J gene: TRBJ2-5
V gene: TRBV6-1
D gene: .
CDR3 length: 16
CDR3 DNA: TGTGCCAGCAGTGAAGCAAAGGGGTCGTACCAAGAGACCCAGTACTTC
CDR3 protein: CASSEAKGSYQETQYF

J gene: TRBJ2-3
V gene: TRBV6-5
D gene: TRBD2
CDR3 length: 14
CDR3 DNA: TGTGCCAGCAGTTTAGCGGGAGGGACAGATACGCAGTATTTT
CDR3 protein: CASSLAGGTDTQYF

J gene: TRBJ2-7
V gene: TRBV11-3
D gene: .
CDR3 length: 14
CDR3 DNA: TGTGCCAGCAGCTTGGCCAGGCGGGCCTACGAGCAGTACTTC
CDR3 protein: CASSLARRAYEQYF

J gene: TRBJ2-7
V gene: TRBV5-1
D gene: .
CDR3 length: 13
CDR3 DNA: TGCGCCAGCAGCTTGACAACCCCGGGGGAGCAGTACTTC
CDR3 protein: CASSLTTPGEQYF

J gene: TRBJ2-3
V gene: TRBV6-6
D gene: .
CDR3 length: 14
CDR3 DNA: TGTGCCAGCAGGGACCCGGGAGGCACAGATACGCAGTATTTT
CDR3 protein: CASRDPGGTDTQYF

J gene: TRBJ1-1
V gene: TRBV19
D gene: TRBD1
CDR3 length: 17
CDR3 DNA: TGTGCCAGTCTGCCGGGACAGGGGTTTTACTCGAACACTGAAGCTTTCTTT
CDR3 protein: CASLPGQGFYSNTEAFF

J gene: TRBJ1-3
V gene: TRBV5-1
D gene: .
CDR3 length: 14
CDR3 DNA: TGCGCCAGCAGCACGGGACTAACTGGAAACACCATATATTTT
CDR3 protein: CASSTGLTGNTIYF

J gene: TRBJ2-7
V gene: TRBV7-9
D gene: .
CDR3 length: 15
CDR3 DNA: TGTGCCAGCAGCCCGCGGGAAAACAATACCTACGAGCAGTACTTC
CDR3 protein: CASSPRENNTYEQYF

J gene: TRBJ2-3
V gene: TRBV9
D gene: .
CDR3 length: 15
CDR3 DNA: TGTGCCAGCAGCGTCGCCCCGAAGGGGGCAGATACGCAGTATTTT
CDR3 protein: CASSVAPKGADTQYF

J gene: TRBJ2-1
V gene: TRBV7-6
D gene: .
CDR3 length: 15
CDR3 DNA: TGTGCCAGCAGCTCGAGCGGTAGCTCCGACAATGAGCAGTTCTTC
CDR3 protein: CASSSSGSSDNEQFF

J gene: TRBJ2-7
V gene: TRBV20-1
D gene: .
CDR3 length: 11
CDR3 DNA: TGCAGTGCCAGGGGTCCCTACGAGCAGTACTTC
CDR3 protein: CSARGPYEQYF

J gene: TRBJ2-5
V gene: TRBV5-4
D gene: .
CDR3 length: 12
CDR3 DNA: TGTGCCAGCAGCTGGCACCAAGAGACCCAGTACTTC
CDR3 protein: CASSWHQETQYF

J gene: TRBJ2-7
V gene: TRBV4-2
D gene: .
CDR3 length: 15
CDR3 DNA: TGTGCCAGCAGCCAATTCTCGAATTCAGGTGACGAGCAGTACTTC
CDR3 protein: CASSQFSNSGDEQYF

J gene: TRBJ2-7
V gene: TRBV7-2
D gene: .
CDR3 length: 13
CDR3 DNA: TGTGCCAGCAGCTTAGCCGGGTTGAACGAGCAGTACTTC
CDR3 protein: CASSLAGLNEQYF

J gene: TRBJ2-7
V gene: TRBV13
D gene: .
CDR3 length: 14
CDR3 DNA: TGTGCCAGCAGCTTAGGGGGAGGATCCTACGAGCAGTACTTC
CDR3 protein: CASSLGGGSYEQYF

J gene: TRBJ2-1
V gene: TRBV11-3
D gene: TRBD1
CDR3 length: 16
CDR3 DNA: TGTGCCAGCAGCTCTAAGAACAGGGGTGAAGGCAATGAGCAGTTCTTC
CDR3 protein: CASSSKNRGEGNEQFF

J gene: TRBJ1-4
V gene: TRBV5-1
D gene: .
CDR3 length: 15
CDR3 DNA: TGCGCCAGCAGCTGGGGCACGACCCTTAATGAAAAACTGTTTTTT
CDR3 protein: CASSWGTTLNEKLFF

J gene: TRBJ2-1
V gene: TRBV20-1
D gene: .
CDR3 length: 11
CDR3 DNA: TGCAGTGCTCCCGACGGGAATGAGCAGTTCTTC
CDR3 protein: CSAPDGNEQFF

J gene: TRBJ1-5
V gene: TRBV5-1
D gene: .
CDR3 length: 14
CDR3 DNA: TGCGCCAGCAGCCCGGGGGGCCGGGAAGAGCCCCAGCATTTT
CDR3 protein: CASSPGGREEPQHF

J gene: TRBJ2-3
V gene: TRBV25-1
D gene: TRBD2
CDR3 length: 16
CDR3 DNA: TGTGCCAGCAGTGATGCGGGGGGCCTGCGTGGAGATACGCAGTATTTT
CDR3 protein: CASSDAGGLRGDTQYF

J gene: TRBJ1-5
V gene: TRBV6-6
D gene: .
CDR3 length: 11
CDR3 DNA: TGTGCCAGCAGGGCTAATCAGCCCCAGCATTTT
CDR3 protein: CASRANQPQHF